The 27 T cell receptor beta chains presented below share a single source sample, sequenced in a study of cytomegalovirus exposure and HLA in healthy donors. The PCR made use of 60 Vbeta and 13 Jbeta primers. Profiled with immunoSEQ multiplex PCR; TCRdb holds only in-frame clones, not every one. Of 200,000 to 250,000 clones detected, approximately 82% appear once; the ten largest clones hold more than 0.5%. The specimen sequenced was PBMCs. Source of these receptors: a middle-aged woman in good health and CMV-seronegative.

The chain links TRBV29-1 to TRBJ2-2; a possible D gene is TRBD2 (6 bases). The ends were cut back, 7 bases at V and 6 bases at J, with 18 bases in the middle. The CDR3 totals 14 residues. Germline CDR1 reads SQVTM; CDR2 reads ANQGSEA. As DNA, the CDR3 is TGCAGCGCACGGGGCTCGAGGAGGGCCGGGGAGCTGTTTTTT. It encodes CSARGSRRAGELFF.

This clone is a singleton in its sample. The chain uses TRBV19 and TRBJ1-1; D unresolved. There are 13 residues in the CDR3. CDR1 is LNHDA and CDR2 is SQIVND in the germline V gene (reference sequence). Deletions cut 6 bases from V and 7 bases from J, with 15 bases between. The chain's CDR3 is CASSLGGIGEAFF. In DNA form, the CDR3 reads TGTGCCAGTAGCCTGGGAGGAATCGGTGAAGCTTTCTTT.

The chain uses TRBV5-1 and TRBJ1-6; 9 bases match TRBD1. CDR1 SGHRS and CDR2 YFSETQ come from the germline V gene. The CDR3 loop spans 20 amino acids. Trimming cost V 1 base and J 1 base; bases outside gene matches: 12. In nucleotides, the CDR3 is TGCGCCAGCAGCTTGTATCCTAGGACAGGGGATGATTCCTATAATTCACCCCTCCACTTT. Translating gives CASSLYPRTGDDSYNSPLHF.

The chain has TRBV30 and TRBJ2-2; no definite D call. The ends were cut back, 2 bases at V and 2 bases at J, with 6 bases in the middle. CDR3 length equals 13 residues. Germline-derived CDR1 and CDR2 are GTSNPN and SVGIG (reference sequence). CDR3 residues: CAWSRSNTGELFF. The CDR3 coding sequence is TGTGCCTGGAGTAGGAGTAACACCGGGGAGCTGTTTTTT. Complete variable domain (other parts from reference TRBV30 and TRBJ2-2): SQTIHQWPATLVQPVGSPLSLECTVEGTSNPNLYWYRQAAGRGLQLLFYSVGIGQISSEVPQNLSASRPQDRQFILSSKKLLLSDSGFYLCAWSRSNTGELFFGEGSRLTVL.

The chain carries TRBV11-3 and TRBJ2-2, with D unresolved. The germline V and J ends were trimmed by 5 bases and 7 bases, with 8 bases remaining between them. Germline V gene lookup returns CDR1 SGHNT and CDR2 YENEEA. The CDR3 length is 12 residues. Written as DNA, the CDR3 is TGTGCCAGCAGCCCCCCCCTCGGGGAGCTGTTTTTT. This codes for CASSPPLGELFF.

This chain connects TRBV7-9 to TRBJ2-3, with D perhaps TRBD2 (7 bases). The V end lost 4 bases, the J end lost 5 bases, and 16 bases lay between the germline ends. The CDR3 length is 15 residues. In germline, CDR1 is SEHNR, CDR2 FQNEAQ (reference sequence). CDR3 nucleotides: TGTGCCAGCAGCTGGCTGGCGGGGGCAGGAGATACGCAGTATTTT. Its translation: CASSWLAGAGDTQYF.

The chain employs TRBV5-6 and TRBJ2-7; D is uncertain. Trimming shortened V by 4 bases and J by 1 base, and 9 bases separated the two germline ends. The germline CDR1 and CDR2 sequences are SGHDT and YYEEEE. This CDR3 region has 13 residues. This CDR3 is CASSAGFSYEQYF. The CDR3 DNA follows: TGTGCCAGCAGCGCCGGGTTTTCCTACGAGCAGTACTTC.

The chain employs TRBV28 and TRBJ1-2; D is unclear. The V gene's germline CDR1 is MDHEN and CDR2 SYDVKM. The V gene lost 5 bases and the J gene lost 1 base, with 14 bases spanning the gap. The CDR3 length is 15 residues. For the CDR3, the DNA is TGTGCCAGCAGTCCCCCTGGGTCGGGTAACTATGGCTACACCTTC. It encodes CASSPPGSGNYGYTF.

The chain's CDR3 is CSVLGTRGSAEQYF. The CDR3 coding sequence is TGCAGCGTCCTTGGGACTAGAGGATCCGCCGAGCAGTACTTC. The chain couples TRBV29-1 to TRBJ2-7, with 8 bases lining up with TRBD2. The CDR3 has 14 amino acids. The V and J ends lost 6 bases and 6 bases, in that order; junction bases with no gene match: 13. Germline CDR1 is SQVTM and CDR2 is ANQGSEA.

The V and J genes are TRBV7-9 and TRBJ2-1, with 7 bases lining up with TRBD2. Germline lookup yields CDR1 SEHNR and CDR2 FQNEAQ (reference sequence). Trimming took 4 bases from V and 7 from J; bases not matched to a gene: 10. The CDR3 contains 15 residues. CDR3 sequence (DNA): TGTGCCAGCAGCTCTGAGCGGGGCCGTGGTAATGAGCAGTTCTTC. It is translated as CASSSERGRGNEQFF.

This chain uses TRBV5-6 with TRBJ2-3, with a weak D call TRBD2 (6 bases). Trimming cost V 2 bases and J 0 bases, with 16 bases left between them. Germline lookup yields CDR1 SGHDT and CDR2 YYEEEE. The CDR3 sequence is 17 residues long. The CDR3 sequence is CASSFMGLTLSTDTQYF. The CDR3 bases are TGTGCCAGCAGCTTTATGGGACTTACCCTTAGCACAGATACGCAGTATTTT.

This sequence joins TRBV11-1 and TRBJ2-5, with a weak D call TRBD1 (5 bases). The CDR3 runs to 14 residues. Trimming cost V 1 base and J 3 bases, with 9 bases left between them. Germline lookup yields CDR1 SGHAT and CDR2 FQDESV (reference sequence). This chain's CDR3 is CASSLGRAEETQYF. The CDR3, as DNA: TGTGCCAGCAGCTTAGGCAGGGCTGAAGAGACCCAGTACTTC.

The chain has TRBV6-5 and TRBJ1-1, with 7 nucleotides matching TRBD1. This CDR3 comprises 13 residues. CDR1 MNHEY and CDR2 SVGAGI come from the germline V gene. V lost 6 bases, J lost 6 bases, and 7 bases stayed unmatched. CDR3 nucleotide sequence: TGTGCCAGCAGACTCCTCGGACAGGCTGAAGCTTTCTTT. Amino acids: CASRLLGQAEAFF.

The chain is built from TRBV27 and TRBJ1-2; no firm D call. Germline CDR1 is MNHEY and CDR2 is SMNVEV (reference sequence). The CDR3 is 12 amino acids. The germline V and J ends were trimmed by 8 bases and 2 bases, with 9 bases remaining between them. CDR3 DNA sequence: TGTGCCAGCGGCTCCTCCAACTATGGCTACACCTTC. Protein sequence: CASGSSNYGYTF.

This chain links TRBV11-3 with TRBJ1-6; the D gene is possibly TRBD1 (5 bases). The V end was cut by 6 bases, the J end by 6 bases, with 9 bases between. CDR1 and CDR2 from the germline V gene are SGHNT and YENEEA. CDR3 length: 13 amino acids. CDR3 in amino acids: CASRPDSNSPLHF. The CDR3 DNA reads as TGTGCCAGCAGGCCAGACAGTAATTCACCCCTCCACTTT.

This clone has only a few counts. The V call is TRBV7-9, the J call TRBJ2-5, with 9 positions matching TRBD1. The CDR3 length is 15 residues. J was trimmed by 7 bases and V by 4 bases; bases with no gene match: 10. The V gene's germline CDR1 is SEHNR and CDR2 FQNEAQ (reference sequence). The CDR3 loop reads CASSSLNRGRGTQYF. The CDR3 DNA follows: TGTGCCAGCAGCTCACTAAACAGGGGGCGAGGGACCCAGTACTTC.

The DNA of the CDR3 is TGTGCCAGCAGCTTAGATGCCGGGAGGAGCACCTACAATGAGCAGTTCTTC. Protein sequence: CASSLDAGRSTYNEQFF. The rearrangement links TRBV11-2 to TRBJ2-1, with 7 positions matching TRBD2. CDR3 length: 17 amino acids. Germline CDR1 SGHAT, CDR2 FQNNGV. After removal of 0 bases from V and 2 bases from J, the junction contained 7 bases not matched to a gene.

V and J are TRBV19 and TRBJ2-3; D remains unclear. There are 15 residues in the CDR3. Germline CDR1 is LNHDA and CDR2 is SQIVND (reference sequence). V was pared by 3 bases and J by 1 base, with 11 bases between. This CDR3 is CASSMRTPRTDTQYF. As DNA, the CDR3 is TGTGCCAGTAGTATGCGAACTCCCCGCACAGATACGCAGTATTTT. Together with reference TRBV19 and TRBJ2-3, the CDR3 gives the full variable domain: DGGITQSPKYLFRKEGQNVTLSCEQNLNHDAMYWYRQDPGQGLRLIYYSQIVNDFQKGDIAEGYSVSREKKESFPLTVTSAQKNPTAFYLCASSMRTPRTDTQYFGPGTRLTVL.

The table lists this clone with a few counts. The gene calls are TRBV7-2 and TRBJ2-3; perhaps TRBD1 as D (6 bases). Germline CDR1 SGHTA, CDR2 FQGNSA. The CDR3 covers 14 residues. Trimming removed 3 bases from V and 9 bases from J, with 16 bases in between. DNA for the CDR3: TGTGCCAGCAGCTTGAGTCGTCCCCAGGGGACGCAGTATTTT. Its protein product is CASSLSRPQGTQYF.

This clone was detected only a few times. The chain is built from TRBV6-1 and TRBJ1-2; D call uncertain. CDR1 is MNHNS, CDR2 SASEGT, per germline. V lost 3 bases and J lost 5, with 10 bases in between. The CDR3 is 13 amino acids. The CDR3 spells CASSERSPYGYTF. CDR3 sequence (DNA): TGTGCCAGCAGTGAGAGGTCCCCTTATGGCTACACCTTC.

This chain joins TRBV10-3 and TRBJ2-7; TRBD2 matches at 7 bases. The CDR3 is 10 amino acids. Trimming cost V 8 bases and J 6 bases; bases outside gene matches: 1. Germline CDR1 ENHRY, CDR2 SYGVKD. The CDR3 DNA follows: TGTGCCATCGGGGGGGTCGAGCAGTACTTC. Amino acids: CAIGGVEQYF.

The chain employs TRBV6-5 and TRBJ2-7; 7 nucleotides agree with TRBD2. Germline V gives CDR1 MNHEY, CDR2 SVGAGI. V was pared by 2 bases and J by 3 bases, with 1 base of the junction left unmatched. The CDR3 has 13 residues. In nucleotides, the CDR3 is TGTGCCAGCAGTTACCCGGGGGGCTACGAGCAGTACTTC. Translated, it gives CASSYPGGYEQYF.

This chain links TRBV9 with TRBJ1-1, with 9 bases matching TRBD1. With V trimmed by 0 bases and J by 4 bases, 7 bases remained unmatched. This CDR3 has 16 amino acids. Germline V CDR1 and CDR2: SGDLS, YYNGEE. CDR3 loop: CASSVAGTGIGTEAFF. The CDR3 region has the DNA TGTGCCAGCAGCGTAGCTGGGACAGGGATAGGCACTGAAGCTTTCTTT. The variable domain in full, with the rest retrieved from reference TRBV9 and TRBJ1-1, is DSGVTQTPKHLITATGQRVTLRCSPRSGDLSVYWYQQSLDQGLQFLIQYYNGEERAKGNILERFSAQQFPDLHSELNLSSLELGDSALYFCASSVAGTGIGTEAFFGQGTRLTVV.

The CDR3 protein is CASSETRAGSYNSPLHF. As DNA, the CDR3 is TGTGCCAGCAGTGAGACCCGCGCGGGGTCCTATAATTCACCCCTCCACTTT. The chain links TRBV25-1 to TRBJ1-6; no reliable D call. Germline loops: CDR1 MGHDK, CDR2 SYGVNS. The CDR3 covers 17 residues. The ends were cut back, 3 bases at V and 1 base at J, with 13 bases in the middle.

The chain combines TRBV27 with TRBJ2-1; 9 bases match TRBD1. This CDR3 has 15 residues. Germline CDR1 is MNHEY and CDR2 is SMNVEV (reference sequence). V lost 5 bases, J lost 0 bases, and 2 bases stayed unmatched. CDR3 amino acids: CASSNRGLSYNEQFF. The CDR3 bases are TGTGCCAGCAGTAACAGGGGGCTCTCCTACAATGAGCAGTTCTTC.

The rearrangement joins TRBV4-3 to TRBJ2-7, with 7 bases lining up with TRBD2. The CDR3 consists of 15 residues. CDR1 and CDR2 (germline): LGHNA, YSLEER. Trimming at V came to 1 base and at J to 5 bases, leaving 8 bases not matched to a gene. The CDR3 sequence: CASSQGGGGFDEQYF. The CDR3 region has the DNA TGCGCCAGCAGCCAAGGGGGCGGGGGTTTCGACGAGCAGTACTTC.

The V call is TRBV28, the J call TRBJ1-1, with 8 nucleotides matching TRBD1. The CDR3 runs to 16 residues. CDR1 and CDR2 (germline): MDHEN, SYDVKM. Losses at the gene ends were 3 bases for V and 5 bases for J; bases not matched to a gene: 11. Here the CDR3 reads CASSFSSDRAETEAFF. The CDR3 nucleotides read TGTGCCAGCAGTTTCTCCTCGGACAGGGCGGAGACTGAAGCTTTCTTT.